The text below deals with one TCR beta chain. The antigen remains undetermined. Per the germline V gene, CDR1 is LGHNA and CDR2 is YNFKEQ. Losses at the gene ends were 2 bases for V and 7 bases for J; bases not matched to a gene: 8. CDR3 length: 16 amino acids. The data stem from a study of cytomegalovirus exposure and HLA in healthy donors. It was with 60 Vbeta and 13 Jbeta primers that the PCR ran. Assay: immunoSEQ multiplex PCR; the TCRdb copy retains only in-frame clones and omits some. The table has around 120,000 clones, approximately 80% seen once. Study-level points and caveats: Later analysis found that TCR beta chains associated with HLA were more clonally expanded than other, equally common chains. TRBV6-2, TRBV6-3 and some other V segments were unresolvable in 87-base-pair reads. A later analysis linked a missense variant in DCLRE1C to the trimming of TCR beta V and J genes. Fewer N-insertions than the 666-donor mean were reportedly shown by an Asian-associated ancestry cluster in a later analysis.

The specimen was PBMCs. The J gene is TRBJ1-2, the V gene TRBV4-2, with 12 bases fitting TRBD1. The receptor's source is a woman aged 40 to 50 in good health and CMV-seropositive. The CDR3 DNA reads as TGTGCCAGCAGCCAAAGTTGGGACAGGGGGCTTGGTGGCTACACCTTC. It specifies CASSQSWDRGLGGYTF.